This TCR beta chain stems from a study of blood T cell repertoires in COVID-19. Generated by immunoSEQ multiplex PCR, the TCRdb table keeps only in-frame clones and is missing some. The table includes some 100,000 clones, just over 85% detected once. Germline loops: CDR1 SGHTS, CDR2 YDEGEE. V dropped 5 bases and J dropped 3 bases, with 12 bases sitting between them. The CDR3 has 13 amino acids. The rearrangement links TRBV5-8 to TRBJ2-7, with TRBD1 as a possible D gene (6 bases). Sequencing was carried out using PBMCs or T cells enriched from blood (not recorded which). The clonotype originates from a woman aged 45 to 65 who had recovered from COVID-19. CDR3 coding DNA: TGTGCCAGCAGATCTTCAGGGGACTACGAGCAGTACTTC. Translation gives CASRSSGDYEQYF.